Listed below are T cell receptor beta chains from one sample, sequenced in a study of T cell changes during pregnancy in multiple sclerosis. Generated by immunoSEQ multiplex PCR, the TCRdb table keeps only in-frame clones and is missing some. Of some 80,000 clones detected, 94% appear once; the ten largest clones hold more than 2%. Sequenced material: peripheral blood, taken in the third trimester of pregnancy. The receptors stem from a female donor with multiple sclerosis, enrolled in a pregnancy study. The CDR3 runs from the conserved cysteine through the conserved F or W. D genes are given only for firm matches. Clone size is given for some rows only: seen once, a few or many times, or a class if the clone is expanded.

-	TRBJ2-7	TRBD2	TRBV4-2	TGTGCCAGCAGCTACGGGCTAGCGGGGTCCTACGAGCAGTACTTC	CASSYGLAGSYEQYF
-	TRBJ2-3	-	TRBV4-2	TGTGCCAGCAGCCAAGATATCACAAGAGATACGCAGTATTTT	CASSQDITRDTQYF
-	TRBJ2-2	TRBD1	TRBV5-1	TGCGCCAGCAGCAGACAGGGAACCGGGGAGCTGTTTTTT	CASSRQGTGELFF
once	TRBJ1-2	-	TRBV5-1	TGCGCCAGCAGCCAATCCCCGGGACTGCAGCAAATAGTCTATGGCTACACCTTC	CASSQSPGLQQIVYGYTF
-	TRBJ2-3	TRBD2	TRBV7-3	TGTGCCAGCAACACGGGGGGGGCAGATACGCAGTATTTT	CASNTGGADTQYF
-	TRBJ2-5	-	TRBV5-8	TGTGCCAGCAGCCCGGGCAGGGGAAGGATAGAGACCCAGTACTTC	CASSPGRGRIETQYF
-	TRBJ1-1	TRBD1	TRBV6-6	TGTGCCAGCAGTAGCAACAGGGGGCCTCAGAACACTGAAGCTTTCTTT	CASSSNRGPQNTEAFF
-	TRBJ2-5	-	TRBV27	TGTGCCAGCAGTTTGGGGGCCACTGGGACCCAGTACTTC	CASSLGATGTQYF
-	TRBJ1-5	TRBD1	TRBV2	TGTGCCAGCAGTGACTGGGACAGCAACAATCAGCCCCAGCATTTT	CASSDWDSNNQPQHF
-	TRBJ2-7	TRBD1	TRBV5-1	TGCGCCAGCAGCCCGGGGGACAGGGGTTGGAACGAGCAGTACTTC	CASSPGDRGWNEQYF
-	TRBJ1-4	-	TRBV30	TGTGCCTGGAGTCCGCGTGCAACTAATGAAAAACTGTTTTTT	CAWSPRATNEKLFF
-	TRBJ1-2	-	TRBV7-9	TGTGCCAGCAGCTTAGACCCTCTCTCGGGAGGCTACACCTTC	CASSLDPLSGGYTF
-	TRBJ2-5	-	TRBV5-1	TGCGCCAGCAGCGTACGAGAGATGGAGACCCAGTACTTC	CASSVREMETQYF
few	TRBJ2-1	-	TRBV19	TGTGCCGCAAGTAACGGGGTAGTGGATGAGCAGTTCTTC	CAASNGVVDEQFF
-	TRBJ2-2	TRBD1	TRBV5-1	TGCGCCAGCAGCGGACAGGGCTCGGAGCTGTTTTTT	CASSGQGSELFF
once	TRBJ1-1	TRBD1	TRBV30	TGTGCCTGGAGTCGGACAGGCGCCATGAACACTGAAGCTTTCTTT	CAWSRTGAMNTEAFF
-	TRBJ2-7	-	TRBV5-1	TGCGCCAGCTCGGCCGGAGGGACAGACGCGTCCTACGAGCAGTACTTC	CASSAGGTDASYEQYF
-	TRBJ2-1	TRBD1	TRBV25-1	TGTGCCAGCAGTGAAGGACAGGGACGGAGGAATGAGCAGTTCTTC	CASSEGQGRRNEQFF
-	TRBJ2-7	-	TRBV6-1	TGTGCCAGCAGCGGCTTCGACAGCCCTCGGCAGTACTTC	CASSGFDSPRQYF
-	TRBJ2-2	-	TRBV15	TGTGCCACCAGCAGAGACAAAGCGGCCGGGGAGCTGTTTTTT	CATSRDKAAGELFF
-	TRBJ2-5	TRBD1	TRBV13	TGTGCCACCTCCACAGGGGAAGAGACCCAGTACTTC	CATSTGEETQYF
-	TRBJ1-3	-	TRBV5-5	TGTGCCAGCAGCTTAGCAGGGGATCGACTTGGAAACACCATATATTTT	CASSLAGDRLGNTIYF
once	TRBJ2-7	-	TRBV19	TGTGCCAGTAGTATGGCGGGCAGTACCTACGAGCAGTACTTC	CASSMAGSTYEQYF
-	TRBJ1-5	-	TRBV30	TGTGCCTATGGAGACCATTCCAACAGGGCCCAGGGCCGGCAGCCCCAGCATTTT	CAYGDHSNRAQGRQPQHF
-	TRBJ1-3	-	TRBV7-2	TGTGCCAGCAGGCAGGGATCTGGAAACACCATATATTTT	CASRQGSGNTIYF
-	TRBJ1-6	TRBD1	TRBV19	TGTGCCAGTAGTATCCCGACGGGACAGGGGGCCGGTAATTCACCCCTCCACTTT	CASSIPTGQGAGNSPLHF
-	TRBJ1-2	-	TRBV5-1	TGCGCCACCCAGGACAGCGGCTATGGCTACACCTTC	CATQDSGYGYTF
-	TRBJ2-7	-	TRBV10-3	TGTGCCATCAGTGAGGTGGAGATTGGAGAGCAGTACTTC	CAISEVEIGEQYF
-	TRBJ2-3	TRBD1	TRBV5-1	TGCGCCAGCAGCTTGTGGACAGGGCCGGCAGATACGCAGTATTTT	CASSLWTGPADTQYF
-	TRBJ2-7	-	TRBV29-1	TGCAGCGTCGGTGTACTGGACAGCCACGAGCAGTACTTC	CSVGVLDSHEQYF
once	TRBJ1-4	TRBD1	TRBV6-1	TGTGCCAGCAGTGATTCTGAGACAGGGGAGGAAAAACTGTTTTTT	CASSDSETGEEKLFF
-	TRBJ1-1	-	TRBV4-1	TGCGCCAGCAGCCACCAGACAGCGAACACTGAAGCTTTCTTT	CASSHQTANTEAFF
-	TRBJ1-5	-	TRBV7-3	TGTGCCAGCAGCATTAAGACAGGACTTTTT	CASSIKTGLF
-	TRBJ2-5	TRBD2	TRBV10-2	TGCGCCAGCAGTGAGGTAGCGGGGAGGCGGGGGCAAGAGACCCAGTACTTC	CASSEVAGRRGQETQYF
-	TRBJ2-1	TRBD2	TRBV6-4	TGTGCCAGCAGTGAACTAGCGGGCACAAACAATGAGCAGTTCTTC	CASSELAGTNNEQFF
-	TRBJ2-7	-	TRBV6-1	TGTGCCAGCAGTGAAAACCTTAACAGGGCCTACGAGCAGTACTTC	CASSENLNRAYEQYF
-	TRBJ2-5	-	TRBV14	TGTGCCAGCAGCCGGATAGCCCAGACCCAGTACTTC	CASSRIAQTQYF
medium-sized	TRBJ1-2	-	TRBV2	TGTGCCAGCCCGGGAGGGTATGGCTACACCTTC	CASPGGYGYTF
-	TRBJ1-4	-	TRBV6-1	TGTGCCAGCAGTCGACAGGTTGGGGCTAATGAAAAACTGTTTTTT	CASSRQVGANEKLFF
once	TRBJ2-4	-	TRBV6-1	TGTGCCAGCAGCGCGGGACAGCTAAACATTCAGTACTTC	CASSAGQLNIQYF
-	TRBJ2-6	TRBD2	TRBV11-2	TGTGCCAGCAGCTTATTTCTAGCGGCATCTGGGGCCAACGTCCTGACTTTC	CASSLFLAASGANVLTF
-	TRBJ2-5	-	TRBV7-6	TGTGCCAGCAGCTTAACTGCGTTTGAGACCCAGTACTTC	CASSLTAFETQYF
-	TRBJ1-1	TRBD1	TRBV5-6	TGTGCCAGCAGCGGGACAGGGAAAACTGAAGCTTTCTTT	CASSGTGKTEAFF
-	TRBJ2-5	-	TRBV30	TGTGCCTGGAGTCTTCCCCGGGCTTTAAGGGGGGAGACCCAGTACTTC	CAWSLPRALRGETQYF
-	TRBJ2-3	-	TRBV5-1	TGCGCCAGCAGCGGCTGGGGCCAGGGAGATACGCAGTATTTT	CASSGWGQGDTQYF
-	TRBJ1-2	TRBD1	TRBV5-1	TGCGCCAGCAGCCAATCTCCTGGGACAGAGTATGGCTACACCTTC	CASSQSPGTEYGYTF
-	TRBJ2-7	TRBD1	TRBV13	TGTGCCAGCAGCTTAGACCCCGGGACAGGACCCTTAGAGCAGTACTTC	CASSLDPGTGPLEQYF
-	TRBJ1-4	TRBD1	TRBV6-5	TGTGCCAGCAGTTGGGGGGACAGAATAAATGAAAAACTGTTTTTT	CASSWGDRINEKLFF
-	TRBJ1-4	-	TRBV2	TGTGCCAGCAGGGGGCGAGCTAATGAAAAACTGTTTTTT	CASRGRANEKLFF
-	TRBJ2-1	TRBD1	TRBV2	TGTGCCAGCGCCGGGACAGGGGATGAGCAGTTCTTC	CASAGTGDEQFF